The 11 T cell receptor beta chains reported below all come from one sample, sequenced in a study of cytomegalovirus exposure and HLA in healthy donors. The PCR was carried out with 60 Vbeta primers and 13 Jbeta primers. Using immunoSEQ multiplex PCR, the repertoire was profiled, and TCRdb retains in-frame clones only, with some absent. The top ten clones hold 4% to 6% of a sample with around 150,000 clones, roughly three quarters of them seen once. Source material: PBMCs. The source is a woman aged 45 to 65 in good health and CMV-seronegative.

The chain is built from TRBV6-1 and TRBJ2-7, with 7 bases that match TRBD1. The CDR3 has 15 amino acids. Germline values: CDR1 MNHNS, CDR2 SASEGT. The trim removed 2 bases at V and 0 bases at J, leaving 4 bases unmatched. CDR3 loop: CASSEWGTASYEQYF. DNA for the CDR3: TGTGCCAGCAGTGAATGGGGGACAGCCTCCTACGAGCAGTACTTC.

The rearrangement links TRBV5-4 to TRBJ2-2; 8 bases align to TRBD1. CDR1 is SGHNT, CDR2 YYREEE, per germline (reference sequence). This CDR3 is built from 17 residues. V gave up 5 bases and J gave up 3 bases; unmatched junction bases: 12. For the CDR3, the DNA is TGTGCCAGCAGTTCCCCCTGGGACAGGTCGGACACCGGGGAGCTGTTTTTT. Residues: CASSSPWDRSDTGELFF.

The J gene is TRBJ1-1, the V gene TRBV15, with unresolved D. The germline V gene has CDR1 LNHNV and CDR2 YYDKDF (reference sequence). Trimming took off 0 bases at V and 1 base at J, with 6 bases between the two ends. The CDR3 covers 14 residues. CDR3 region: CATSRDRGNTEAFF. In DNA form, the CDR3 reads TGTGCCACCAGCAGAGATCGGGGGAACACTGAAGCTTTCTTT.

The genes are TRBV19 and TRBJ2-2; 8 nucleotides agree with TRBD1. The germline CDR1 and CDR2 sequences are LNHDA and SQIVND (reference sequence). This CDR3 region has 14 residues. V lost 4 bases and J lost 6; bases outside the gene matches: 4. DNA for the CDR3: TGTGCCAGTAGTACCTCACAGGGGGCCGGGGAGCTGTTTTTT. The encoded protein is CASSTSQGAGELFF.

The chain combines TRBV9 with TRBJ2-3; tentatively, D is TRBD1 (5 bases). The CDR3 consists of 14 residues. V was trimmed by 0 bases and J by 6 bases, leaving 11 bases between them. Germline CDR1 is SGDLS and CDR2 is YYNGEE. This chain's CDR3 is CASSVGWGPDTQYF. In DNA, the CDR3 is TGTGCCAGCAGCGTAGGGTGGGGCCCGGATACGCAGTATTTT.

V is TRBV19 and J is TRBJ1-5; the D gene is possibly TRBD1 (6 bases). V was clipped by 5 bases and J by 0 bases, with 20 bases between them. Germline-derived CDR1 and CDR2 are LNHDA and SQIVND (reference sequence). The CDR3 totals 18 residues. CDR3 nucleotides: TGTGCCAGTAGTCGGTTGGTGGGGGGGCGGGTTAGCAATCAGCCCCAGCATTTT. It yields the protein CASSRLVGGRVSNQPQHF.

The chain joins TRBV7-8 to TRBJ2-2, with D possibly matching TRBD1 (6 bases). Trimming took off 1 base at V and 5 bases at J, with 14 bases between the two ends. Germline-derived CDR1 and CDR2 are SGHVS and FQNEAQ. This CDR3 comprises 16 residues. The CDR3 here is CASSLVRGRYTGELFF. The CDR3 DNA sequence: TGTGCCAGCAGCTTAGTCAGGGGTCGGTATACCGGGGAGCTGTTTTTT. The variable domain in full, completed from reference TRBV7-8 and TRBJ2-2, reads GAGVSQSPRYKVAKRGQDVALRCDPISGHVSLFWYQQALGQGPEFLTYFQNEAQLDKSGLPSDRFFAERPEGSVSTLKIQRTQQEDSAVYLCASSLVRGRYTGELFFGEGSRLTVL.

This chain joins TRBV20-1 and TRBJ2-3, with D tentatively TRBD1 (5 bases). Trimming stripped 5 bases from V and 6 bases from J, with 9 bases between. The CDR3 length is 11 residues. The germline V gene encodes CDR1 DFQATT and CDR2 SNEGSKA (reference sequence). CDR3 DNA: TGCAGTGCTGGGGCATGGGATACGCAGTATTTT. Translating gives CSAGAWDTQYF.

The chain uses TRBV21-1 and TRBJ1-2. TRBV21-1 counts as a pseudogene. The CDR3 runs 13 residues. This CDR3 reads CASSKGANYGYTF. CDR3 nucleotides: TGTGCCAGCAGCAAAGGCGCCAACTATGGCTACACCTTC.

This chain joins TRBV5-1 and TRBJ2-1; D is possibly TRBD2 (7 bases). The CDR3 length is 16 residues. V dropped 4 bases and J dropped 6 bases, with 20 bases sitting between them. Germline lookup yields CDR1 SGHRS and CDR2 YFSETQ. The CDR3 nucleotides read TGCGCCAGCAGCCGGAAGGGGGGGGGCCGCCCCAATGAGCAGTTCTTC. Translation gives CASSRKGGGRPNEQFF.

Only a few counts were recorded for this clone. The rearrangement uses TRBV5-4 and TRBJ2-6; a weak D match, TRBD1 (5 bases). V was clipped by 4 bases and J by 0 bases, with 14 bases between them. Per germline, CDR1 SGHNT and CDR2 YYREEE (reference sequence). CDR3 length equals 17 residues. The CDR3: CASSPLRASSGANVLTF. CDR3 DNA: TGTGCCAGCAGCCCCCTCAGGGCGTCCTCTGGGGCCAACGTCCTGACTTTC.